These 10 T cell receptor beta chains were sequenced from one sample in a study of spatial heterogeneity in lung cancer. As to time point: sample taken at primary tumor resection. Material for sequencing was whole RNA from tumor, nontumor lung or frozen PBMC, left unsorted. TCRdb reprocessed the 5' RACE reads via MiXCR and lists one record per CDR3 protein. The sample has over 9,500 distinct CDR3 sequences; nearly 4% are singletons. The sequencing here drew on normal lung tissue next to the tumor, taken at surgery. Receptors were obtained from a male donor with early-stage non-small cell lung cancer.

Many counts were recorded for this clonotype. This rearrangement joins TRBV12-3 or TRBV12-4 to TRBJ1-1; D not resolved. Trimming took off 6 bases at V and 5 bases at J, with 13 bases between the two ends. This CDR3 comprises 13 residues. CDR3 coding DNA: TGTGCCAGCAGGGATGGGGTTAGGACTGAAGCTTTCTTT. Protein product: CASRDGVRTEAFF.

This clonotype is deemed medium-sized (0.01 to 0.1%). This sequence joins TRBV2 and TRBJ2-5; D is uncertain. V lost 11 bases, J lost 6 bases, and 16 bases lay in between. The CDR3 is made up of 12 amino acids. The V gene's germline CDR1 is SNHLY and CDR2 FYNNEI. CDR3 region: CASKEAMKTQYF. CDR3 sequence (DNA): TGTGCCTCCAAAGAGGCCATGAAGACCCAGTACTTC.

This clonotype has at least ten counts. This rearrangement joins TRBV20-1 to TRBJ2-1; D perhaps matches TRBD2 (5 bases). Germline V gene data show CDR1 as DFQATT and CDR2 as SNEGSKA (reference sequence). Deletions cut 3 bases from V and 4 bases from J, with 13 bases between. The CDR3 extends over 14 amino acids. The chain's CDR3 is CSASVVARYNEQFF. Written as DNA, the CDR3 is TGCAGTGCTAGTGTGGTAGCGCGGTACAATGAGCAGTTCTTC.

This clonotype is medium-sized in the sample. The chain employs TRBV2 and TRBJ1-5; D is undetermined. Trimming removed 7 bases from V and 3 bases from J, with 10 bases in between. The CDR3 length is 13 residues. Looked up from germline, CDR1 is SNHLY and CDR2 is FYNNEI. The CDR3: CASKGSNNQPQHF. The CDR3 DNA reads TGTGCCAGCAAGGGTTCCAACAATCAGCCCCAGCATTTT.

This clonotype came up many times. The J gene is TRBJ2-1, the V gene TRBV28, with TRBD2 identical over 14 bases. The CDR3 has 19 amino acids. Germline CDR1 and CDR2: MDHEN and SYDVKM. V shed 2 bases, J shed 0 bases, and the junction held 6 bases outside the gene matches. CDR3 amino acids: CASSLGTSGGPSSYNEQFF. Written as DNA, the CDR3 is TGTGCCAGCAGTTTAGGGACTAGCGGGGGTCCCAGCTCCTACAATGAGCAGTTCTTC.

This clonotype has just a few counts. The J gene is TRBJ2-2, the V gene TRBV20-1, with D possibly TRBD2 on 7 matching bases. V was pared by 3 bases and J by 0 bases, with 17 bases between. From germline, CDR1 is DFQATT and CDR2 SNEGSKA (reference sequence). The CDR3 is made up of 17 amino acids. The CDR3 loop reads CSARRGGVWTNTGELFF. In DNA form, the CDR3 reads TGCAGTGCTAGGAGGGGGGGAGTCTGGACGAACACCGGGGAGCTGTTTTTT.

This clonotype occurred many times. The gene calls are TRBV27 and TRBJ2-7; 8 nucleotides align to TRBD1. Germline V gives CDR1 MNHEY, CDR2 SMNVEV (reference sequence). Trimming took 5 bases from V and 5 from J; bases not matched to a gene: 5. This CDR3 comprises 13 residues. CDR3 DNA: TGTGCCAGCAGTCTCAGGACAGGGAACGAGCAGTACTTC. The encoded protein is CASSLRTGNEQYF.

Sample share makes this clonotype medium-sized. The CDR3 sequence is CSVRRDRETDTQYF. The CDR3 bases are TGCAGCGTTAGGCGGGACAGGGAGACAGATACGCAGTATTTT. V is TRBV29-1 and J is TRBJ2-3; the match to TRBD1 covers 9 bases. The V segment lost 5 bases and the J segment 3 bases; nucleotides outside the gene matches: 6. CDR1 SQVTM and CDR2 ANQGSEA come from the germline V gene. The CDR3 consists of 14 residues.

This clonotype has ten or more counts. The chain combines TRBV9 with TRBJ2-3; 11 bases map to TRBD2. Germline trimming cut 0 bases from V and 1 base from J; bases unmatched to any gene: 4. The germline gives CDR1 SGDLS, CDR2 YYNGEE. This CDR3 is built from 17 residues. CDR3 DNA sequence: TGTGCCAGCAGCGTAGCCCCGACTAGCGGGGGCACAGATACGCAGTATTTT. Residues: CASSVAPTSGGTDTQYF. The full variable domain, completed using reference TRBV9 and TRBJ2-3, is DSGVTQTPKHLITATGQRVTLRCSPRSGDLSVYWYQQSLDQGLQFLIQYYNGEERAKGNILERFSAQQFPDLHSELNLSSLELGDSALYFCASSVAPTSGGTDTQYFGPGTRLTVL.

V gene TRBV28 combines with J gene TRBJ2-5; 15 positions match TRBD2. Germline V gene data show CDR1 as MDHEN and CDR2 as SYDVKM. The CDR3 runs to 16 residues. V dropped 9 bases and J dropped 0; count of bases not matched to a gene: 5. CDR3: CASYWTSGGDQETQYF. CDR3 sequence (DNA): TGTGCCAGTTACTGGACTAGCGGGGGGGACCAAGAGACCCAGTACTTC.